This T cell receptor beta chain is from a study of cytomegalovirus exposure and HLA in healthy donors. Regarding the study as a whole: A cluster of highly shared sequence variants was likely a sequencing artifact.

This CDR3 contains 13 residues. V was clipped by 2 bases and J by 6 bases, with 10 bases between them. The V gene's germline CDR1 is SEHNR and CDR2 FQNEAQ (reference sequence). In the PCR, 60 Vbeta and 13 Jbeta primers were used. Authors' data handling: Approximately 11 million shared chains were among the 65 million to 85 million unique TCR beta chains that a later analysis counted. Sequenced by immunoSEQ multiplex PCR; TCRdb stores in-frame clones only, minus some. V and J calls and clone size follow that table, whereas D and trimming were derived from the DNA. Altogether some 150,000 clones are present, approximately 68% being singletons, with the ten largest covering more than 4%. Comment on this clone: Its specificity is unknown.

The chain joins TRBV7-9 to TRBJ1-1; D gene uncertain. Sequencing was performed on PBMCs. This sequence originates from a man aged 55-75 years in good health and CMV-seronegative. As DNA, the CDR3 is TGTGCCAGCAGCTTACATGGCACAGCTGAAGCTTTCTTT. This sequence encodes CASSLHGTAEAFF.